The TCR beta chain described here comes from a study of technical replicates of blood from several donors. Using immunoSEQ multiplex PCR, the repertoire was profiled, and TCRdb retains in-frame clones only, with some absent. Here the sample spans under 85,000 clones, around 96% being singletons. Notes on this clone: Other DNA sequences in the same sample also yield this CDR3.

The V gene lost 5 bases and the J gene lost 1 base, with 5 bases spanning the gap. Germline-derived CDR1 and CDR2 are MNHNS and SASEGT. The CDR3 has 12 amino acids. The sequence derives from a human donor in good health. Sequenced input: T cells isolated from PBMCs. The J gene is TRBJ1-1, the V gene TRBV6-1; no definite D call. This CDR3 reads CASSRGNTEAFF. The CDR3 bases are TGTGCCAGCAGTCGGGGGAACACTGAAGCTTTCTTT.